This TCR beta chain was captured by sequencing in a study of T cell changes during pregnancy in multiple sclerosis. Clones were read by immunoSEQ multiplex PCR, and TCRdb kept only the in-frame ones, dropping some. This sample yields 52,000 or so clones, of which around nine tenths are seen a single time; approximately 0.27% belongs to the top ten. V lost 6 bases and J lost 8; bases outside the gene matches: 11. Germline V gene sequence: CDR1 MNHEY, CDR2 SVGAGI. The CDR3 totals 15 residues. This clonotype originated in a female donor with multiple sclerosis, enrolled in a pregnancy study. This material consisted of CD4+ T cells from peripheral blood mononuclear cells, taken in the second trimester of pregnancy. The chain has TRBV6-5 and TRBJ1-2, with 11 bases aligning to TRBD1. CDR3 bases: TGTGCCAGCAGACCGGCGGACAGGGGGCGTTGGGGCTACACCTTC. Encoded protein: CASRPADRGRWGYTF.